This T cell receptor beta chain is drawn from a study of pediatric ulcerative colitis. General study results and limits: Compared with controls, ulcerative colitis showed greater blood-rectum clone sharing. Clonal expansions reduced rectal repertoire diversity in acute severe colitis.

As regards this clone: Its antigen is not known.

V was pared by 5 bases and J by 3 bases, with 5 bases of the junction left unmatched. Germline CDR1 MNHEY, CDR2 SVGAGI. The CDR3 is 15 residues long. Rectal tissue came from one to two pinch biopsies taken at colonoscopy. Libraries were prepared by immunoSEQ multiplex PCR; TCRdb keeps only in-frame clonotypes and omits some of them. The data contain approximately 37,000 clones, 60% to 85% of them singletons. The chain employs TRBV6-5 and TRBJ2-1; 9 positions agree with TRBD2. This clonotype was sampled from a boy aged 5-17 years with severe ulcerative colitis. The sequencing input was gut tissue. The CDR3 DNA reads TGTGCCAGCAGTCGATCTAGCGGGGTCTACAATGAGCAGTTCTTC. Protein sequence: CASSRSSGVYNEQFF.